This TCR beta chain was identified during a study of blood T cell repertoires in COVID-19. Trimming cost V 1 base and J 6 bases; bases outside gene matches: 5. The CDR3 is 15 residues long. Germline values: CDR1 SQVTM, CDR2 ANQGSEA. The table came from immunoSEQ multiplex PCR; TCRdb's copy has only in-frame clones and leaves some out. This table holds about 200,000 clones, roughly 82% found once. This receptor was taken from a human donor in a cohort sampled during active COVID-19. The chain has TRBV29-1 and TRBJ2-3, with TRBD2 matching over 12 bases. The sequencing sample was made of peripheral blood. CDR3: CSVEAPSGRADTQYF. CDR3 coding DNA: TGCAGCGTTGAAGCTCCTAGCGGGAGGGCGGATACGCAGTATTTT.